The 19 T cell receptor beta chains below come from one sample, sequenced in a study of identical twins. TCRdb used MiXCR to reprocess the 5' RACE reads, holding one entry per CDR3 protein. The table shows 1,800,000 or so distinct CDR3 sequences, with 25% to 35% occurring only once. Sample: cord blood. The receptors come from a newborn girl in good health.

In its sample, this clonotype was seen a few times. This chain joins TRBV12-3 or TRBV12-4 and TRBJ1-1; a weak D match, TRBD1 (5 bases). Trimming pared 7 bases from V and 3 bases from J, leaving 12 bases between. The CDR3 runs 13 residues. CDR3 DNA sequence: TGTGCCAGCACCCAACAGGTCGACACTGAAGCTTTCTTT. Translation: CASTQQVDTEAFF.

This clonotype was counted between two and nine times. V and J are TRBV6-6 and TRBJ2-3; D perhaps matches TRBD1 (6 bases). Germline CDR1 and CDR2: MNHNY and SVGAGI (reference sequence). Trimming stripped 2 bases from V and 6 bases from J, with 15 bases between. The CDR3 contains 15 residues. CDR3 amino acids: CASSYKQGARDTQYF. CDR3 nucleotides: TGTGCCAGCAGTTACAAACAGGGCGCCAGGGATACGCAGTATTTT.

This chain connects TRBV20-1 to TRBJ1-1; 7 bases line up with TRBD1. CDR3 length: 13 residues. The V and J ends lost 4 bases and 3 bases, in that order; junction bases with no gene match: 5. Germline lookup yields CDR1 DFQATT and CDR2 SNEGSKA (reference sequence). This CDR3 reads CSAKTGQDTEAFF. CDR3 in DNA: TGCAGTGCTAAGACAGGGCAGGACACTGAAGCTTTCTTT.

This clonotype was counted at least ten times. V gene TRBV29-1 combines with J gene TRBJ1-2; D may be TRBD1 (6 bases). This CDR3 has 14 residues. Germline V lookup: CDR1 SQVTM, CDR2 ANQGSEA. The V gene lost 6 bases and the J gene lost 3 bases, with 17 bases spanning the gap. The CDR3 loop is CSVPSGARDYGYTF. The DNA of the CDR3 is TGCAGCGTACCCTCGGGGGCGCGAGACTATGGCTACACCTTC.

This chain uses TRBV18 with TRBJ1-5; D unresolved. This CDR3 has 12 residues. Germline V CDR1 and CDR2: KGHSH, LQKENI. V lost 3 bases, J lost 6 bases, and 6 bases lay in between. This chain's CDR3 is CASSPDSQPQHF. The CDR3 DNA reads TGTGCCAGCTCACCTGATAGTCAGCCCCAGCATTTT.

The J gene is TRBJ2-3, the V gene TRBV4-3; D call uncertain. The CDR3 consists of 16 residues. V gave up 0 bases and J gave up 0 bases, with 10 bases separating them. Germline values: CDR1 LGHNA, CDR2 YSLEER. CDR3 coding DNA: TGCGCCAGCAGCCAAGAAGTCCGGAGTAGCACAGATACGCAGTATTTT. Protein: CASSQEVRSSTDTQYF.

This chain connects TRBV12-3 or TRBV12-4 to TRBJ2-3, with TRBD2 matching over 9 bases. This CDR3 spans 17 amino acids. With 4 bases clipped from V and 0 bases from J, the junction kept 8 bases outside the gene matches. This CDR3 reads CASSSLAGTASTDTQYF. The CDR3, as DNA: TGTGCCAGCAGTTCTCTAGCGGGAACCGCTAGCACAGATACGCAGTATTTT.

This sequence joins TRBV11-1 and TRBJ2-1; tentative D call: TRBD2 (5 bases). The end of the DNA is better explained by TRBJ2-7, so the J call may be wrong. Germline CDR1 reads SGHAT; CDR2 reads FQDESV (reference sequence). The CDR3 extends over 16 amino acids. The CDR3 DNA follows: TGTGCCAGCAGCTTAGCGCGAGCTAGCTCCTACAATGAGCAGTACTTC. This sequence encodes CASSLARASSYNEQYF.

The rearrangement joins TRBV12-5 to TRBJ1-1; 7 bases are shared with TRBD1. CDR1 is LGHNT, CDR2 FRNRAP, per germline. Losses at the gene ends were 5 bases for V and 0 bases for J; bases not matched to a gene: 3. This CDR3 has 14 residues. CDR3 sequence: CASGRGQMNTEAFF. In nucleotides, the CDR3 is TGTGCTAGTGGTCGGGGACAGATGAACACTGAAGCTTTCTTT.

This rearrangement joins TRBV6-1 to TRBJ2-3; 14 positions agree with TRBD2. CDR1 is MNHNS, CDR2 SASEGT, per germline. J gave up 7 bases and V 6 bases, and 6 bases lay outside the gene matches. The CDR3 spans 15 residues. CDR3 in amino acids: CASSPTSGRVYTQYF. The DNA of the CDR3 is TGTGCCAGCAGCCCGACTAGCGGGAGGGTCTATACGCAGTATTTT.

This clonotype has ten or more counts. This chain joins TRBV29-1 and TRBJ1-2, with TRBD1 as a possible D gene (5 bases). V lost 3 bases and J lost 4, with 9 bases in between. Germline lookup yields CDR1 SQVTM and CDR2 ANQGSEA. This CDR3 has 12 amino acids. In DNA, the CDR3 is TGCAGCGTTGAGCCAGGGTTCTATGGCTACACCTTC. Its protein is CSVEPGFYGYTF. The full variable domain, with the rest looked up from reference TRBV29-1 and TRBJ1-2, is SAVISQKPSRDICQRGTSLTIQCQVDSQVTMMFWYRQQPGQSLTLIATANQGSEATYESGFVIDKFPISRPNLTFSTLTVSNMSPEDSSIYLCSVEPGFYGYTFGSGTRLTVV.

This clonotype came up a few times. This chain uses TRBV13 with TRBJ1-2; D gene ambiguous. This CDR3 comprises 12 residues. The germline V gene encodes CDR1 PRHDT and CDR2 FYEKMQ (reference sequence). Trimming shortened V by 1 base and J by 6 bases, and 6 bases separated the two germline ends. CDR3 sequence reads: CASSLVTDGYTF. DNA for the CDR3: TGTGCCAGCAGCTTAGTTACTGATGGCTACACCTTC.

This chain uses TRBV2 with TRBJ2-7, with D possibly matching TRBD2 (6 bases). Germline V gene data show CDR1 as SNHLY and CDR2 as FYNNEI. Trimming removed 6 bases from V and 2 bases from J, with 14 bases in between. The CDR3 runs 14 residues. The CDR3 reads CASSPGLPTYEQYF. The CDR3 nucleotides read TGTGCCAGCAGCCCGGGACTTCCCACCTACGAGCAGTACTTC.

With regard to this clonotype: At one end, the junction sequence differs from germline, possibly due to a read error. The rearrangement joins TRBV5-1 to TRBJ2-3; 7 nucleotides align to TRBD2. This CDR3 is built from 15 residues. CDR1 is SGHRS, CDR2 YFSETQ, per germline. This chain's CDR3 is CASSLWLADTDTRYF. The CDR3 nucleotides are TGCGCCAGCAGCTTGTGGCTAGCGGATACAGATACGCGGTATTTT. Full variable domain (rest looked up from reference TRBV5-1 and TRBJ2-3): KAGVTQTPRYLIKTRGQQVTLSCSPISGHRSVSWYQQTPGQGLQFLFEYFSETQRNKGNFPGRFSGRQFSNSRSEMNVSTLELGDSALYLCASSLWLADTDTRYFGPGTRLTVL.

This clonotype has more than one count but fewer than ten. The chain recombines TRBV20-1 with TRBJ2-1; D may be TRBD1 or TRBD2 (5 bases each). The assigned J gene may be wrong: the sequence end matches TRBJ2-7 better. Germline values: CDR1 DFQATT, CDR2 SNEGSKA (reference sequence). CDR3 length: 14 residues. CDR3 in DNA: TGCAGTGCTAGAGTTACGGGACGCTACAATGAGCAGTACTTC. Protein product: CSARVTGRYNEQYF.

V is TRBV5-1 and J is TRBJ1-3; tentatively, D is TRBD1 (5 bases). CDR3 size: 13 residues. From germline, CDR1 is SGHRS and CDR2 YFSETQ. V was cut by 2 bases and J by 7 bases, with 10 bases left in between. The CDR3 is CASSFEGINTIYF. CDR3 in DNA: TGCGCCAGCAGCTTCGAGGGGATCAACACCATATATTTT.

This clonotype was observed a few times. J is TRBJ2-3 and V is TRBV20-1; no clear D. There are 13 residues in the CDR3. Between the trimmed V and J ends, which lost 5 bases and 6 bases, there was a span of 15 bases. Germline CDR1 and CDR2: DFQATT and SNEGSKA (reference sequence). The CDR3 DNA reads TGCAGTGCTGATGTTAATGTTCAGGATACGCAGTATTTT. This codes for CSADVNVQDTQYF.

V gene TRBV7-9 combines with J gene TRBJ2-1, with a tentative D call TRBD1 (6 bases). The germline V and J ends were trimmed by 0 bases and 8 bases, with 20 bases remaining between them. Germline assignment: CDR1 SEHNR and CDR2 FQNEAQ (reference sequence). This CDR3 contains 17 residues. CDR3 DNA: TGTGCCAGCAGCTTAGCCAGGGGACGTAGCTCAGGTGATGAGCAGTTCTTC. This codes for CASSLARGRSSGDEQFF. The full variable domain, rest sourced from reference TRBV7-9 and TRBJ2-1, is DTGVSQNPRHKITKRGQNVTFRCDPISEHNRLYWYRQTLGQGPEFLTYFQNEAQLEKSRLLSDRFSAERPKGSFSTLEIQRTEQGDSAMYLCASSLARGRSSGDEQFFGPGTRLTVL.

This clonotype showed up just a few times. CDR3 nucleotides: TGCGCCAGCAGCACCGGACACTCTGGAAACACCATATATTTT. Translation: CASSTGHSGNTIYF. The chain has TRBV5-1 and TRBJ1-3; possible D gene TRBD1, 5 bases. Trimming took 4 bases from V and 0 from J, leaving 8 bases between them. This CDR3 comprises 14 residues. Germline CDR1 SGHRS, CDR2 YFSETQ.